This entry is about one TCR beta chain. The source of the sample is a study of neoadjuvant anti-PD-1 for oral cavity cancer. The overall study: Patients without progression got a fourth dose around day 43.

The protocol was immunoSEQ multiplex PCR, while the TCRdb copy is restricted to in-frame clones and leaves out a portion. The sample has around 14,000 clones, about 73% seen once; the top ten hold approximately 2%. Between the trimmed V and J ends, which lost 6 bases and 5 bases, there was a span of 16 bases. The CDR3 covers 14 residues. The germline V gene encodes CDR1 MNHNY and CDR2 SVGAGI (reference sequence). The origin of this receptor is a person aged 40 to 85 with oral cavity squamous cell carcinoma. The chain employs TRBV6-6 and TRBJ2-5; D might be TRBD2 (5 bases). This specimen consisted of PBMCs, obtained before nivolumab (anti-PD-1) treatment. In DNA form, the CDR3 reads TGTGCCAGCAGCCCGCCGGGGAGCGCTGAGACCCAGTACTTC. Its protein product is CASSPPGSAETQYF.